This passage covers 9 T cell receptor beta chains from one sample sequenced in a study of blood T cell repertoires in COVID-19. Generated by immunoSEQ multiplex PCR, the TCRdb table keeps only in-frame clones and is missing some. The sample carries 150,000 to 200,000 clones, around 87% recorded once. The specimen was peripheral blood. The receptors stem from a woman older than 75 in a cohort sampled during active or convalescent COVID-19.

CDR3 sequence reads: CASGGQGPIYGYTF. The DNA of the CDR3 is TGCGCCAGCGGGGGACAGGGTCCTATCTATGGCTACACCTTC. The chain has TRBV5-1 and TRBJ1-2; TRBD1 matches at 9 bases. Germline CDR1 SGHRS, CDR2 YFSETQ. The trim removed 7 bases at V and 4 bases at J, leaving 8 bases unmatched. The CDR3 has 14 amino acids.

The rearrangement uses TRBV19 and TRBJ2-4; D remains unclear. CDR1 and CDR2 (germline): LNHDA, SQIVND (reference sequence). Trimming removed 8 bases from V and 2 bases from J, with 13 bases in between. The CDR3 covers 14 residues. The CDR3 DNA reads as TGTGCCAGTTCCCTATCGGTCCCCAAAAACATTCAGTACTTC. Protein product: CASSLSVPKNIQYF.

The chain joins TRBV6-6 to TRBJ2-7; a weak D match, TRBD2 (5 bases). V was pared by 4 bases and J by 0 bases, with 7 bases between. The CDR3 is made up of 13 amino acids. CDR1 is MNHNY, CDR2 SVGAGI, per germline (reference sequence). The CDR3 DNA follows: TGTGCCAGCAGTTTGGGGAGCTCCTACGAGCAGTACGTC. Translation gives CASSLGSSYEQYV.

This clone was picked up a small number of times. The chain joins TRBV6-1 to TRBJ2-5; 9 bases line up with TRBD1. Germline V lookup: CDR1 MNHNS, CDR2 SASEGT. V was pared by 2 bases and J by 4 bases, with 5 bases of the junction left unmatched. This CDR3 has 15 residues. The CDR3, as DNA: TGTGCCAGCAGTGAATCCCCGACAGGGGGAGAGACCCAGTACTTC. Protein sequence: CASSESPTGGETQYF.

V is TRBV28 and J is TRBJ1-5; 8 nucleotides line up with TRBD1. The CDR3 sequence is 14 residues long. From germline, CDR1 is MDHEN and CDR2 SYDVKM. The V gene end was trimmed by 3 bases and the J gene end by 4 bases; junction bases not matched to a gene: 2. The DNA for the CDR3 is TGTGCCAGCAGTTTGGACAGGGATAATCAGCCCCAGCATTTT. Protein: CASSLDRDNQPQHF.

The rearrangement uses TRBV5-4 and TRBJ2-3; 7 positions match TRBD2. CDR3 size: 16 residues. CDR1 is SGHNT, CDR2 YYREEE, per germline (reference sequence). J gave up 0 bases and V 3 bases, and 7 bases lay outside the gene matches. The CDR3 region is CASSSSGSGSTDTQYF. CDR3 nucleotide sequence: TGTGCCAGCAGCTCTTCTGGTAGCGGGAGCACAGATACGCAGTATTTT.

The V gene is TRBV9, the J gene TRBJ1-6; 7 nucleotides agree with TRBD1. With V trimmed by 4 bases and J by 9 bases, 13 bases remained unmatched. CDR1 is SGDLS, CDR2 YYNGEE, per germline. This CDR3 comprises 16 residues. CDR3 residues: CASSLNPGQSVSPLHF. CDR3 coding DNA: TGTGCCAGCAGCTTAAATCCGGGACAGTCTGTTTCACCCCTCCACTTT. Full variable domain (rest looked up from reference TRBV9 and TRBJ1-6): DSGVTQTPKHLITATGQRVTLRCSPRSGDLSVYWYQQSLDQGLQFLIQYYNGEERAKGNILERFSAQQFPDLHSELNLSSLELGDSALYFCASSLNPGQSVSPLHFGNGTRLTVT.

The J gene is TRBJ2-3, the V gene TRBV5-1; TRBD2 matches at 13 bases. V gave up 4 bases and J gave up 5 bases; unmatched junction bases: 10. CDR3 size: 17 residues. Germline-derived CDR1 and CDR2 are SGHRS and YFSETQ. Here the CDR3 reads CASSPFTSGGARDTQYF. The CDR3 DNA reads TGCGCCAGCAGCCCCTTTACTAGCGGGGGGGCCCGAGATACGCAGTATTTT.

This rearrangement joins TRBV7-8 to TRBJ2-7; the D gene is possibly TRBD2 (5 bases). With 5 bases removed from V and 3 bases from J, the gap between germline ends came to 11 bases. CDR1 and CDR2 (germline): SGHVS, FQNEAQ. The CDR3 contains 13 residues. CDR3 coding DNA: TGTGCCAGCAGCCGGGGAGTTTTCTACGAGCAGTACTTC. Translated, it gives CASSRGVFYEQYF.